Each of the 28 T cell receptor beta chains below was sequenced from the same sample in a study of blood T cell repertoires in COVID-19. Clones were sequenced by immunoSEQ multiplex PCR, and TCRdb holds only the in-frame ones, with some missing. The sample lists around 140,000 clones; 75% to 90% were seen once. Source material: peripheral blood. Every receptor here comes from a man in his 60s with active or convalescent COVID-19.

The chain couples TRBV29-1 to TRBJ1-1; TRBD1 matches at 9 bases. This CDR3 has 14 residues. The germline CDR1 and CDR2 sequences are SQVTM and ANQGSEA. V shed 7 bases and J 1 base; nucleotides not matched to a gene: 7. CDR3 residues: CSGGQGWRNTEAFF. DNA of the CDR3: TGCAGCGGCGGACAGGGGTGGAGGAACACTGAAGCTTTCTTT. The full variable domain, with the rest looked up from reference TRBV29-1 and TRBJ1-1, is SAVISQKPSRDICQRGTSLTIQCQVDSQVTMMFWYRQQPGQSLTLIATANQGSEATYESGFVIDKFPISRPNLTFSTLTVSNMSPEDSSIYLCSGGQGWRNTEAFFGQGTRLTVV.

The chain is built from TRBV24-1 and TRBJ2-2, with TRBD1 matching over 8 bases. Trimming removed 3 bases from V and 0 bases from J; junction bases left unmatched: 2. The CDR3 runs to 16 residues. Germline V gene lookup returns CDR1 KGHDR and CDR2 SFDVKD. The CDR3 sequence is CATSDIQGANTGELFF. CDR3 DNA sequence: TGTGCCACCAGTGATATACAGGGGGCGAACACCGGGGAGCTGTTTTTT.

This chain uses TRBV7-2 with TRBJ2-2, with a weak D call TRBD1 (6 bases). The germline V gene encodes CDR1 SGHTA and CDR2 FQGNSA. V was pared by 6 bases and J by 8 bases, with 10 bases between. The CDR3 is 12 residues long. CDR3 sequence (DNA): TGTGCCAGCAGGTCCGACAGGGGGGAGCTGTTTTTT. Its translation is CASRSDRGELFF.

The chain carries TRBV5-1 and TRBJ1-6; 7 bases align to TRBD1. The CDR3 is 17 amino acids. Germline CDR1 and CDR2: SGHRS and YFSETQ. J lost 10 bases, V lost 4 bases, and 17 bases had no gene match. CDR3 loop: CASSLTKGGDVRSPLHF. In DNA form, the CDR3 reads TGCGCCAGCAGCCTAACTAAAGGGGGCGATGTACGATCACCCCTCCACTTT.

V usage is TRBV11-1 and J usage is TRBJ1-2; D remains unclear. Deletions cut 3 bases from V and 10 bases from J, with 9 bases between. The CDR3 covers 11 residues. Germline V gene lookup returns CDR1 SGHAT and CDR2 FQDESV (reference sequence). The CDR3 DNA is TGTGCCAGCAGCTTGAACGGGGACTACACCTTC. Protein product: CASSLNGDYTF.

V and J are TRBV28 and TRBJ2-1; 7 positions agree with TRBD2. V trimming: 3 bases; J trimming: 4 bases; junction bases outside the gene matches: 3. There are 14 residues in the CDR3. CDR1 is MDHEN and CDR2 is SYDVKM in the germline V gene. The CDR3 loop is CASSLGGVYNEQFF. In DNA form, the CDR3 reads TGTGCCAGCAGTTTGGGAGGGGTTTACAATGAGCAGTTCTTC.

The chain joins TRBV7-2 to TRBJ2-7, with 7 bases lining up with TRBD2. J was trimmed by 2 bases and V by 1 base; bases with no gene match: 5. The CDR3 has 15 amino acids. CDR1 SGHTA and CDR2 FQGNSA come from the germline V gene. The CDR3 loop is CASSLVLGLAYEQYF. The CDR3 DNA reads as TGTGCCAGCAGCTTAGTCTTAGGACTAGCCTACGAGCAGTACTTC.

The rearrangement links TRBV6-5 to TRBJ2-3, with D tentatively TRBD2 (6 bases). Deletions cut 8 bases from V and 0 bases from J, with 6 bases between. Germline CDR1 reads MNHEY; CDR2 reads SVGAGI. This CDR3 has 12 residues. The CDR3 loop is CASGTSTDTQYF. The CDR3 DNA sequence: TGTGCCAGCGGGACTAGCACAGATACGCAGTATTTT.

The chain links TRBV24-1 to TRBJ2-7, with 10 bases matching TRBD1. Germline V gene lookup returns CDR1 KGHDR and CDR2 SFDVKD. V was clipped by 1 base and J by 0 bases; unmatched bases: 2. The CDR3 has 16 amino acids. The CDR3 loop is CATSDFGQGGSYEQYF. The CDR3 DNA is TGTGCCACCAGTGATTTCGGACAGGGGGGCTCCTACGAGCAGTACTTC.

CDR3 bases: TGTGCCAGCAGCTTAGGGGGGGTTAGGGGCGGCTCTGAAGCTTTCTTT. It translates to CASSLGGVRGGSEAFF. The J gene is TRBJ1-1, the V gene TRBV11-2; a possible D gene is TRBD1 (5 bases). V was clipped by 1 base and J by 6 bases, with 18 bases between them. In germline, CDR1 is SGHAT, CDR2 FQNNGV. This CDR3 is 16 amino acids long.

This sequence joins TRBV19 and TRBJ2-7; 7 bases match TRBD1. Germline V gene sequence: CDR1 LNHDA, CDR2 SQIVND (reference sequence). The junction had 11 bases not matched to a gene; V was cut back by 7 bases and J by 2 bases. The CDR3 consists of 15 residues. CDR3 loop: CASTGKRTGTYEQYF. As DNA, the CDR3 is TGTGCCAGTACCGGAAAACGGACAGGCACCTACGAGCAGTACTTC.

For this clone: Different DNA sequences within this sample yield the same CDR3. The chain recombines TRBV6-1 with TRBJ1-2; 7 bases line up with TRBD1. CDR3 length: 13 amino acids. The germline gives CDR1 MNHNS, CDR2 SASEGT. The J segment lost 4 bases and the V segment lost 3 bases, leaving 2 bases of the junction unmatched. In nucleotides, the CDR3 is TGTGCCAGCAGTGAGGCAGGGGGCTATGGCTACACCTTC. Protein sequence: CASSEAGGYGYTF.

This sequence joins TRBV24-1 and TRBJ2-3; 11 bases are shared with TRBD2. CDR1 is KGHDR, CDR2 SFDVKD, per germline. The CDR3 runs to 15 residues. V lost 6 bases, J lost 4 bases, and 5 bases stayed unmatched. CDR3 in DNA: TGTGCCACCAGTACTCTAGCGGGAGGCTCAGATACGCAGTATTTT. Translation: CATSTLAGGSDTQYF.

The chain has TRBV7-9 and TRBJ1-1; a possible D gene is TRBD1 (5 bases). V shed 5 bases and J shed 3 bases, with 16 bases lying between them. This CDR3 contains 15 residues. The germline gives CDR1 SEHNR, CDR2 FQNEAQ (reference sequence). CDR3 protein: CASSPLNGQHTEAFF. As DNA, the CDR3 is TGTGCCAGCAGCCCCCTAAATGGACAACACACTGAAGCTTTCTTT.

CDR3 loop: CASSIYLAGGAYEQYF. The DNA for the CDR3 is TGTGCCAGTAGTATCTATCTAGCGGGAGGGGCCTACGAGCAGTACTTC. The chain combines TRBV19 with TRBJ2-7, with 12 bases aligning to TRBD2. V shed 3 bases, J shed 2 bases, and the junction held 5 bases outside the gene matches. CDR1 is LNHDA and CDR2 is SQIVND in the germline V gene (reference sequence). The CDR3 has 16 amino acids.

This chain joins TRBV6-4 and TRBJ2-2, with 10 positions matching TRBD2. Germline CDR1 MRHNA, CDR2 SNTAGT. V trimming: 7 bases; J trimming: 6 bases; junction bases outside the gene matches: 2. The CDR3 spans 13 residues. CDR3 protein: CASKREGSGELFF. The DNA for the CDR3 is TGTGCCAGCAAGCGGGAGGGCTCCGGGGAGCTGTTTTTT.

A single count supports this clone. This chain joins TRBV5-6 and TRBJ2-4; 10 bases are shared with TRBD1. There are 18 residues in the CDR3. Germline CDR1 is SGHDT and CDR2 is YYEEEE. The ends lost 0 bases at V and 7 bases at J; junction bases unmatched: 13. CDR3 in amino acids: CASSLGWGDRGEVNIQYF. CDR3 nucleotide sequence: TGTGCCAGCAGCTTGGGGTGGGGGGACAGGGGTGAAGTGAACATTCAGTACTTC.

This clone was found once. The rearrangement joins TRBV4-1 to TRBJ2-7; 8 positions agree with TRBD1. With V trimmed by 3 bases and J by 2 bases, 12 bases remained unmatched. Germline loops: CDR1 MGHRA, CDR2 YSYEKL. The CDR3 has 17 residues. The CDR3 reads CASSQQATGTGTYEQYF. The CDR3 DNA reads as TGCGCCAGCAGCCAGCAGGCCACCGGGACAGGAACCTACGAGCAGTACTTC.

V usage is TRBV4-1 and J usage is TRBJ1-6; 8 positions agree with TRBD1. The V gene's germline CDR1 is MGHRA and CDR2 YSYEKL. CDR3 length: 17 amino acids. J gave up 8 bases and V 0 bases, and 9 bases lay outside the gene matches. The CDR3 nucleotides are TGCGCCAGCAGCCAAGAAAATGTAGGCAGGGGGCATTCACCCCTCCACTTT. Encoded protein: CASSQENVGRGHSPLHF.

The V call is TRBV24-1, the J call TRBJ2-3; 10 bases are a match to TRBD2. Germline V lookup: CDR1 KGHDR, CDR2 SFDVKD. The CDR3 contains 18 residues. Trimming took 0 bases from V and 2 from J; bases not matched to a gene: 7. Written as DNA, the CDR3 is TGTGCCACCAGTGATTTGCTCGGGCTAGCGGGAGACACAGATACGCAGTATTTT. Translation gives CATSDLLGLAGDTDTQYF.

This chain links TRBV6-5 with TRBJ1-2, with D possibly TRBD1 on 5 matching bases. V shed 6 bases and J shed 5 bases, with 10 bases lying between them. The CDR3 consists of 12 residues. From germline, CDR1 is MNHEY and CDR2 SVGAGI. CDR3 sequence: CASSTQGYGYTF. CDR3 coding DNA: TGTGCCAGCAGCACCCAGGGATATGGCTACACCTTC.

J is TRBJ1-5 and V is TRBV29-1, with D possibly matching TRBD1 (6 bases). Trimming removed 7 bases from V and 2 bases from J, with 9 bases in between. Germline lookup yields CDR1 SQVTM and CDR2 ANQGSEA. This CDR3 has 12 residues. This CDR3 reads CSAGGGNQPQHF. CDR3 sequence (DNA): TGCAGCGCTGGGGGCGGCAATCAGCCCCAGCATTTT.

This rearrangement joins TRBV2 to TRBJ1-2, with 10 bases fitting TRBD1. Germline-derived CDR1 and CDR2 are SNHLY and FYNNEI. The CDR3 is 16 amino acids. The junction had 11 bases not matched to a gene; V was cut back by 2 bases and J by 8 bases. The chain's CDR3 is CASSERSTGGYEGYTF. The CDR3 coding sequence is TGTGCCAGCAGTGAACGGTCGACAGGGGGCTACGAAGGCTACACCTTC.

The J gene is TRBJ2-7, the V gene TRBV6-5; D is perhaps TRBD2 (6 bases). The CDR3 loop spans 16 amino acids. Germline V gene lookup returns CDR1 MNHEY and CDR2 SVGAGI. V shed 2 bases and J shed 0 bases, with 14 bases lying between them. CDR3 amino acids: CASSYRPAGISYEQYF. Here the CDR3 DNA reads TGTGCCAGCAGTTACCGTCCAGCGGGTATCTCCTACGAGCAGTACTTC.

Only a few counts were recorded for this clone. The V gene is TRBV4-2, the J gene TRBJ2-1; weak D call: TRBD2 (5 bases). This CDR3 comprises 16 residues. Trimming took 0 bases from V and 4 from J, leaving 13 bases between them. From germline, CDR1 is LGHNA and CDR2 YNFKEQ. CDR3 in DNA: TGTGCCAGCAGCCAAGATGTGGCTTCGGGGTACAATGAGCAGTTCTTC. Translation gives CASSQDVASGYNEQFF.

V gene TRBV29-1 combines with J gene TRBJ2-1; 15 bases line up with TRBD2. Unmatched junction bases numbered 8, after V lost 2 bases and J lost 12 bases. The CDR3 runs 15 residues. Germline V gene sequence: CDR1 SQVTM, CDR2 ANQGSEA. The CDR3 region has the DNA TGCAGCGTTGAACAGGGACTAGCGGGAGGCGGGGGGCAGTTCTTC. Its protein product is CSVEQGLAGGGGQFF.

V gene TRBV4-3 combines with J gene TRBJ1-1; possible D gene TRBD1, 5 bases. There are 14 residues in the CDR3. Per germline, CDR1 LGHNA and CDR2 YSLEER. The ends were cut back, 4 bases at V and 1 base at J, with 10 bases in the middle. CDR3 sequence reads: CASSLLTGNTEAFF. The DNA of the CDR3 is TGCGCCAGCAGCCTCCTAACAGGGAACACTGAAGCTTTCTTT.

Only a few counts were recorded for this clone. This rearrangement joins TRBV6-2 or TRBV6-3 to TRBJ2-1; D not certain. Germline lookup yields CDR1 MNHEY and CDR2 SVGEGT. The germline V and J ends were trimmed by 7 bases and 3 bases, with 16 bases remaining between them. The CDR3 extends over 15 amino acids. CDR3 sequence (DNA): TGTGCCAGCACCCCTCCCGGGTACGACTACAATGAGCAGTTCTTC. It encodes CASTPPGYDYNEQFF.